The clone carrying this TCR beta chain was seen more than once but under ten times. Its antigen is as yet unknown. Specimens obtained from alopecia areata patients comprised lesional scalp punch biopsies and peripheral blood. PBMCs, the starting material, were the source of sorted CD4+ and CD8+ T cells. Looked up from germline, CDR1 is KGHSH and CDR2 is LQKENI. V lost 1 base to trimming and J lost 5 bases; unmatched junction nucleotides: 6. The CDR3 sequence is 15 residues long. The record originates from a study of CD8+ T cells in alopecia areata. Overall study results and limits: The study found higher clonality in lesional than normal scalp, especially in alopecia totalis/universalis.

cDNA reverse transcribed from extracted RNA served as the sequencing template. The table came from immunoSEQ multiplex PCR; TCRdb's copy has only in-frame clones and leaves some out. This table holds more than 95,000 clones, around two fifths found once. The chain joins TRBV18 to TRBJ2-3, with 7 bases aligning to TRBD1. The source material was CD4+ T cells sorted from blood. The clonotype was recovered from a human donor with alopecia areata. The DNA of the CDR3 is TGTGCCAGCTCACCACAGACAGGGTTCCAAGATACGCAGTATTTT. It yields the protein CASSPQTGFQDTQYF.